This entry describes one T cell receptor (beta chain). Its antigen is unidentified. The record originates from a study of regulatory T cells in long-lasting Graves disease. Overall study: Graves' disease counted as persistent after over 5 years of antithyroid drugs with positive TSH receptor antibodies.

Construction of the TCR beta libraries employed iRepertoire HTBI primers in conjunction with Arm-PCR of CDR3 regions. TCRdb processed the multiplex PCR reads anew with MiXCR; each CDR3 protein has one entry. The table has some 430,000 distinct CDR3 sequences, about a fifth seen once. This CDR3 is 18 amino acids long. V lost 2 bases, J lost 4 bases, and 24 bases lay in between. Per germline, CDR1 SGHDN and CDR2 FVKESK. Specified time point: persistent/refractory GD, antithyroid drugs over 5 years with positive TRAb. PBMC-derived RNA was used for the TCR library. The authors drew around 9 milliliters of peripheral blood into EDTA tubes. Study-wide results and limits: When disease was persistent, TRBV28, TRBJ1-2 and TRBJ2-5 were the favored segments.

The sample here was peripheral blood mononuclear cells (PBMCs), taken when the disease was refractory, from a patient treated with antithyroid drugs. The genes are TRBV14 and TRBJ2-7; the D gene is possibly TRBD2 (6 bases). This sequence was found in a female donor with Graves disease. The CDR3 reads CASSQSPGSIKFGYEQYF. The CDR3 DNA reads TGTGCCAGCAGCCAATCCCCCGGGAGCATCAAATTCGGATACGAGCAGTACTTC.